This T cell receptor beta chain is from a study of T cells in Graves' hyperthyroidism and ophthalmopathy. This CDR3 comprises 14 residues. CDR1 DFQATT and CDR2 SNEGSKA come from the germline V gene (reference sequence). V was pared by 0 bases and J by 4 bases, with 4 bases of the junction left unmatched. This clonotype came up many times. Amplified TCR beta CDR3 regions came from RNA transcripts. Using the HTBI primer set, a first-round RT-PCR was run on the TCR CDR3. TCRdb re-called the multiplex PCR reads with MiXCR, one entry per CDR3 protein. The data contain around 340,000 distinct CDR3 sequences, over 15% of them singletons.

The specimen sequenced was blood. This sequence originates from a man younger than 45 with Graves' hyperthyroidism. The chain uses TRBV20-1 and TRBJ1-2; TRBD1 agrees at 8 bases. CDR3 loop: CSARDRDRSYGYTF. The CDR3 coding sequence is TGCAGTGCTAGAGATCGGGACAGGAGCTATGGCTACACCTTC.